This section outlines one T cell receptor (beta chain) sequence together with its context. Its target is unknown. This entry is derived from a study of siplizumab effects on memory and regulatory T cells. Notes on the study in general: Proof of suppressive function in proliferating Tregs from siplizumab cultures was not established.

Generated by immunoSEQ multiplex PCR, the TCRdb table keeps only in-frame clones and is missing some. Here the sample spans 99,000 or so clones, approximately 94% being singletons. The germline V gene has CDR1 GTSNPN and CDR2 SVGIG (reference sequence). The length of the CDR3 is 13 residues. Between the trimmed V and J ends, which lost 0 bases and 9 bases, there was a span of 9 bases. The clonotype comes from a human donor in good health. The sample comprised CD4+ T cells sorted from blood. This rearrangement joins TRBV30 to TRBJ1-6; the D gene is possibly TRBD1 (5 bases). CDR3 sequence: CAWSVQESSPLHF. The CDR3 DNA follows: TGTGCCTGGAGTGTACAGGAATCTTCACCCCTCCACTTT.